This record looks at one T cell receptor (beta chain) sequence and its context. The table lists this clone with a few counts. There is no known antigen for this receptor. There are no base qualities to consult, and no much larger clone falls within one base. Using the deep immunoSEQ assay, TCR CDR3 regions were amplified from genomic DNA by multiplex PCR. For each cell subset, the extracted genomic DNA was distributed evenly across all wells of several immunoSEQ 96-well plates, and each plate served as one replicate. For unsorted PBMC, each replicate PCR was loaded with roughly 330 ng genomic DNA, equivalent to about 33,000 T cell genomes. Ten immunoSEQ deep assay plates were used to sequence unsorted PBMC genomic DNA. Purified libraries were measured with a Qubit 3.0 fluorometer, size-checked on a Bioanalyzer 2100, and measured again with the KAPA Library Quantification kit. A separate single-read 150-cycle Illumina NextSeq 550 flow cell was used to sequence each immunoSEQ 96-well plate. In the original analysis: Because only junctional sequences without quality scores were contained in the immunoSEQ output, filtering matching that applied to full-length reads could not be performed. To assign V/J genes and CDR3, sequences were annotated using PyIR, a Python wrapper for IgBLAST v1.9, with IMGT germline references. Reads were filtered out if the reads had weak V/J assignments (E-value above 1e-6), no CDR3, stop codons, out-of-frame junctions, or ambiguous translated residues. V3J clonotypes were defined by identical inferred V gene, J gene, and CDR3 amino acid sequence. The percentage overlap between two repertoires was calculated by dividing the number of shared unique clonotypes by the size of the smaller repertoire. RTK rarefaction, the Chao1 estimator, and Recon v2.1 estimates of unobserved clonotypes were used to assess repertoire richness. Held by TCRdb, this immuneACCESS table contains in-frame sequences only and omits some clones. Under half of the omission traces to an unresolved V gene where checked; the cause of the rest is unknown. That table is the source of V, J and clone size, and D and trimming were worked out from the DNA. The sample table lists about 480,000 clones, roughly 78% of them with a count of one. The top ten constitute roughly 13% of the sample.

The sample originates from a study of shared clonotypes between healthy human individuals (dated by TCRdb to about 2020). Some background on the complete study: The cohort included three men and a couple of women between 18 and 49 years of age. Each donor's leukapheresis produced roughly between about 0.85 and 10 billion PBMCs. To increase sequencing depth and limit assay-specific biases, different laboratories used diverse techniques to prepare libraries and sequence TCR repertoires. To estimate repertoire size and how much clonotype sharing occurs between individuals, the study deeply sequenced the blood TCR repertoires of roughly 5 healthy adults. Broader findings and caveats from the paper: Because the study included a small number of donors, the genetic and exposure-history diversity represented was limited. Based on pairwise subsampling, the degree of clonotype sharing among donors was expected to be affected by sequencing depth. Only blood was sampled, and tissue TCR repertoires likely differ from those in blood.

Donors were healthy HIV-negative adults with no recently reported acute infections or vaccinations. Every donor was a Caucasian adult residing in Nashville, Tennessee, USA. In the unsorted samples, approximately 85 million PBMCs were counted, and genomic DNA was extracted using the QIAamp DNA Blood Mini kit. After blood collection by leukapheresis, PBMCs were isolated using Ficoll-Histopaque density gradient centrifugation and then cryopreserved in the vapor phase of liquid nitrogen. The clonotype comes from a woman in her 40s in good health. Some clones in this sample may be carry-over from other donors' samples. Sequences were obtained from PBMCs.

The DNA sequence is as follows: TGTGCCAGCAAACAGGACCCCTACGAGCAGTACTTC. Translation gives CASKQDPYEQYF. The chain couples TRBV28 to TRBJ2-7, with TRBD1 as a weak D call on 5 bases. The CDR3 measures 12 amino acids from cysteine to phenylalanine. The sequence is cut down to CDR3 DNA, 36 bases in frame from base 1. The germline V gene sets CDR1 to MDHEN and CDR2 to SYDVKM. Trimming removed 7 bases from V and 2 bases from J, leaving 9 bases between the germline ends. The CDR3, completed at both ends by the reference TRBV28 and TRBJ2-7 genes, gives the full variable domain DVKVTQSSRYLVKRTGEKVFLECVQDMDHENMFWYRQDPGLGLRLIYFSYDVKMKEKGDIPEGYSVSREKKERFSLILESASTNQTSMYLCASKQDPYEQYFGPGTRLTVT.